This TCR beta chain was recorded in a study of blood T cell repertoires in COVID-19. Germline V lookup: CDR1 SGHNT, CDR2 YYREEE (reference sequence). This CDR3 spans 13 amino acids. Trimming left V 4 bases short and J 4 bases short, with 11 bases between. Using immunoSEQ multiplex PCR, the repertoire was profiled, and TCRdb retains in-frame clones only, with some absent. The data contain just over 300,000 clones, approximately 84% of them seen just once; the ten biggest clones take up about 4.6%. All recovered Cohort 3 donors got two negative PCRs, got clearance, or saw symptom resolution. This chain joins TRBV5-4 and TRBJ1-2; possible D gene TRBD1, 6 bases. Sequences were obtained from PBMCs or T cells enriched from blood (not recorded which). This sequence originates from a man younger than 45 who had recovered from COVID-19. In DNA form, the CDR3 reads TGTGCCAGCAGCCTCGACAGGTTCTATGGCTACACCTTC. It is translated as CASSLDRFYGYTF.